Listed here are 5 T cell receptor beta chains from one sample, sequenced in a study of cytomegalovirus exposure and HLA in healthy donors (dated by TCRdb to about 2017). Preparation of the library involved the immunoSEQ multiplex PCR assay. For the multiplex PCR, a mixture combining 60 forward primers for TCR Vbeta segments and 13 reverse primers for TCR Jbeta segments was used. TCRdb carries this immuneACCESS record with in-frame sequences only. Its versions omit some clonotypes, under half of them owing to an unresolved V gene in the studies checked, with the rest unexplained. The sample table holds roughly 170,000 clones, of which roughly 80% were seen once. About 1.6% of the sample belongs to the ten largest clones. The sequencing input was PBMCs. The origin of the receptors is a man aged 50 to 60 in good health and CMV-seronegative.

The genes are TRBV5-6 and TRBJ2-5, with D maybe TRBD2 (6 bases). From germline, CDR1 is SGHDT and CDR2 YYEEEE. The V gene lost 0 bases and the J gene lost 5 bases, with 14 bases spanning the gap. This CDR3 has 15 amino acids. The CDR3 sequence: CASSLGRVGRETQYF. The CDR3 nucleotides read TGTGCCAGCAGCTTGGGGAGGGTGGGGAGGGAGACCCAGTACTTC.

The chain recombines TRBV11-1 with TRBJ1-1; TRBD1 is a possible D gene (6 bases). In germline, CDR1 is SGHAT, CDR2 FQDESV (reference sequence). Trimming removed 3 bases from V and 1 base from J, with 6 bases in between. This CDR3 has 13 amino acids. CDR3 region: CASSLTGNTEAFF. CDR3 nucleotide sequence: TGTGCCAGCAGCTTGACAGGGAACACTGAAGCTTTCTTT.

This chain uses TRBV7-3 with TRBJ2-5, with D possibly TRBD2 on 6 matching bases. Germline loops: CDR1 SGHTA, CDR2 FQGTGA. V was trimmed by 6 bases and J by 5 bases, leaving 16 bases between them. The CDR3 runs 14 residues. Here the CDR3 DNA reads TGTGCCAGCAGTCCGGGGCTCGGAGGGGAGACCCAGTACTTC. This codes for CASSPGLGGETQYF.

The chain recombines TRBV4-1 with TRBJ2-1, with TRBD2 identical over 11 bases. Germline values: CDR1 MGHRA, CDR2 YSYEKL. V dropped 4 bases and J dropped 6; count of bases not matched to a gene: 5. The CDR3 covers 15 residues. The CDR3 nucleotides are TGCGCCAGCAGCCTTAGCGGGAGGGTAGGCAATGAGCAGTTCTTC. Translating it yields CASSLSGRVGNEQFF.

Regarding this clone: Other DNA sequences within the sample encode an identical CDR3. The CDR3 DNA reads TGCGCCAGCAGCTTGGCCGCAGGGGTGTCCTACGAGCAGTACTTC. Encoded protein: CASSLAAGVSYEQYF. The chain recombines TRBV5-1 with TRBJ2-7; the D gene is possibly TRBD1 (6 bases). V lost 0 bases to trimming and J lost 1 base, with 11 bases between them. The CDR3 loop spans 15 amino acids. The germline V gene encodes CDR1 SGHRS and CDR2 YFSETQ. Complete variable domain (other parts from reference TRBV5-1 and TRBJ2-7): KAGVTQTPRYLIKTRGQQVTLSCSPISGHRSVSWYQQTPGQGLQFLFEYFSETQRNKGNFPGRFSGRQFSNSRSEMNVSTLELGDSALYLCASSLAAGVSYEQYFGPGTRLTVT.